The clone carrying this T cell receptor beta chain has only one observation. Stated treatment: around 19 received Ad26.COV2.S at low or high dose, single or two shots; a few received placebo; per-sample allocation not given. Collection of samples fell on day 63 after the first vaccine or placebo injection. The CDR3 is 15 amino acids. V lost 2 bases, J lost 6 bases, and 14 bases lay in between. Germline V CDR1 and CDR2: SGHTA, FQGTGA. The entry originates in a study of Ad26.COV2.S vaccination and SARS-CoV-2 variants. Generated by immunoSEQ multiplex PCR, the TCRdb table keeps only in-frame clones and is missing some. The table lists about 400,000 clones, around 82% of them singletons, with nearly 7.5% in the top ten.

The J gene is TRBJ2-1, the V gene TRBV7-3; unclear D gene. This sequence originates from a person between 18 and 65 years old who received the Ad26.COV2.S COVID-19 vaccine or a placebo. Specimen: peripheral blood, collected in a trial of Ad26.COV2.S vaccine versus placebo. The CDR3 region has the DNA TGTGCCAGCAGCTTAGGTAGTGTGGCTAGCAATGAGCAGTTCTTC. This translates into CASSLGSVASNEQFF.